The 3 T cell receptor beta chains given below trace back to one sample, sequenced in a study of blood T cell repertoires in COVID-19. Measured with immunoSEQ multiplex PCR; TCRdb has only the in-frame clones, and not every one. This sample has about 91,000 clones, with around 80% found just once. The specimen sequenced was peripheral blood. Every receptor here comes from a man aged 45 to 65 with active or convalescent COVID-19.

The chain is built from TRBV9 and TRBJ2-5; 11 bases align to TRBD2. V gave up 4 bases and J gave up 4 bases; unmatched junction bases: 15. Germline V lookup: CDR1 SGDLS, CDR2 YYNGEE. CDR3 size: 18 residues. The CDR3 DNA reads as TGTGCCAGCAGCCCCCGGTTTAGCGGGGGGGCAGGAGGAGAGACCCAGTACTTC. Translating gives CASSPRFSGGAGGETQYF.

Notes on this clone: The junction and the germline gene differ at one end; a read error may be behind it. The V call is TRBV11-2, the J call TRBJ2-5; TRBD1 matches 7 bases. This CDR3 contains 15 residues. From germline, CDR1 is SGHAT and CDR2 FQNNGV. CDR3: CASSLETGRAETQYF. The CDR3 nucleotides read TGTGCCAGCAGCCTAGAGACAGGGCGGGCAGAGACCCAGTACTTC.

This clone has a handful of counts. The chain links TRBV13 to TRBJ1-3; 7 bases map to TRBD1. The CDR3 runs to 17 residues. The germline gives CDR1 PRHDT, CDR2 FYEKMQ (reference sequence). V trimming: 4 bases; J trimming: 0 bases; junction bases outside the gene matches: 9. DNA for the CDR3: TGTGCCAGCAGCTACGGGACAGAACGATTCTCTGGAAACACCATATATTTT. Translating gives CASSYGTERFSGNTIYF.